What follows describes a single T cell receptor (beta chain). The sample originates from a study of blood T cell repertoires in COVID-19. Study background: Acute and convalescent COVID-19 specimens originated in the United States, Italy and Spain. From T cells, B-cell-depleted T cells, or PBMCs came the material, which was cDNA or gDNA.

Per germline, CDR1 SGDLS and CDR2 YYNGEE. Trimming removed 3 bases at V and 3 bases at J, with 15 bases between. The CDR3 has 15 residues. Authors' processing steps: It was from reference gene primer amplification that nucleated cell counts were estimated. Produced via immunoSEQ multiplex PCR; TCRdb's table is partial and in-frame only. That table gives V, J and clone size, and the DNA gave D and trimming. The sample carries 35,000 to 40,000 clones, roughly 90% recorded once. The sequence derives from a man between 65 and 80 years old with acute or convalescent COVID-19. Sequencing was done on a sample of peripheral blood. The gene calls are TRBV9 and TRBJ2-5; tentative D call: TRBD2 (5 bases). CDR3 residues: CASSGPLGSEETQYF. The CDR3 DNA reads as TGTGCCAGCAGCGGGCCCTTGGGTAGCGAAGAGACCCAGTACTTC. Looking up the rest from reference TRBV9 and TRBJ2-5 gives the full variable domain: DSGVTQTPKHLITATGQRVTLRCSPRSGDLSVYWYQQSLDQGLQFLIQYYNGEERAKGNILERFSAQQFPDLHSELNLSSLELGDSALYFCASSGPLGSEETQYFGPGTRLLVL.